The entry below describes one T cell receptor (beta chain). Its antigen remains unknown. This record belongs to a study of Graves' ophthalmopathy and Graves' hyperthyroidism. General study results and limits: The 13-signature model separated ophthalmopathy from stable hyperthyroidism at roughly 90% sensitivity and about 81% specificity.

Amplification from RNA transcripts yielded the TCR beta CDR3 regions. Investigators did first-round RT-PCR with HTBI primers, then second-round multiplex PCR. TCRdb reprocessed the multiplex PCR reads with MiXCR, giving one entry per CDR3 protein. The sample carries around 600,000 distinct CDR3 sequences, about 38% recorded once. Clinicians diagnosed using symptoms, serum thyroxine, TRAb, thyroid ultrasound and orbital computed tomography. The PBMCs had their origin in roughly 10 ml of fresh peripheral blood. The CDR3 is made up of 13 amino acids. V was clipped by 6 bases and J by 8 bases; unmatched bases: 9. CDR1 is SGHTS, CDR2 YDEGEE, per germline.

The material sequenced was peripheral blood. This TCR was sampled from an adult man with Graves' ophthalmopathy. The chain carries TRBV5-8 and TRBJ1-2; 8 nucleotides align to TRBD1. CDR3 nucleotides: TGTGCCAGCAACCCCGGACAGGGTGAAGGCTACACCTTC. This codes for CASNPGQGEGYTF.